This T cell receptor beta chain was identified during a study of blood T cells in healthy people across ages. Study outcomes and limitations: Changes in expanded clonotypes were possibly confounded, as the CMV status of donors was unknown.

A remark on this clonotype: Its matching antigen is unknown.

PCR was performed a second time for about 7 to 11 cycles using a sample-barcoded 5' primer and a J-beta primer mix. TCRdb re-analysed the 5' RACE reads in MiXCR, keeping a single row per CDR3 protein. The sample holds nearly 800,000 distinct CDR3 sequences; around a quarter are singletons and the top ten take 3.7%. V lost 10 bases and J 4 bases, leaving 16 bases between the germline ends. Germline CDR1 and CDR2: SGHTA and FQGTGA. The CDR3 is 14 amino acids. These data are also associated with another study on T cells of mothers and their children. This second report adds: Whether pairs are related or unrelated, thymic selection shapes their TCR recombination output in much the same way.

The V call is TRBV7-3, the J call TRBJ2-2; D may match TRBD1 or TRBD2 (5 bases each). Source material: blood. The sequence was obtained from a boy younger than 18 in good health. The CDR3 region has the DNA TGTGCCACCAAGAGGGACCTTGGCACCGGGGAGCTGTTTTTT. Its protein product is CATKRDLGTGELFF.